This is a list of T cell receptor beta chains from one sample in a study of control samples from healthy donors and cancer patients. Some clones are missing from TCRdb's copy, which holds only in-frame ones; the method was immunoSEQ multiplex PCR. The table shows about 150,000 clones, with about 94% occurring only once. The sequencing sample was made of PBMCs. These receptors originate from a man aged 55 to 70 with colorectal cancer. CDR3s include the opening cysteine and the closing phenylalanine or tryptophan. The D gene is left open where the match is weak. Size tells how often a clone was seen (once, few, many) or the class of an expanded clone, and some rows leave it out.

NA,TRBV10-2,NA,TRBJ1-2,CASSELGTNYGYTF,TGCGCCAGCAGTGAGTTAGGGACCAACTATGGCTACACCTTC
NA,TRBV5-4,NA,TRBJ2-5,CASSFGGSNEETQYF,TGTGCCAGCAGCTTCGGCGGGTCCAACGAAGAGACCCAGTACTTC
NA,TRBV6-5,NA,TRBJ2-7,CASSYSQGVGYEQYF,TGTGCCAGCAGTTATAGCCAAGGGGTGGGCTACGAGCAGTACTTC
NA,TRBV19,TRBD1,TRBJ2-7,CASSPGTGSSYEQYF,TGTGCCAGTAGTCCCGGGACAGGGAGCTCCTACGAGCAGTACTTC
NA,TRBV3-1/TRBV3-2,NA,TRBJ2-3,CASSPAGTLAADTQYF,TGTGCCAGCAGCCCCGCTGGGACTCTCGCCGCAGATACGCAGTATTTT
NA,TRBV10-3,NA,TRBJ2-3,CAISDLVTDTQYF,TGTGCCATCAGTGATTTGGTCACAGATACGCAGTATTTT
NA,TRBV7-9,NA,TRBJ2-7,CASSYTGSSYEQYF,TGTGCCAGCAGTTATACAGGGAGCTCCTACGAGCAGTACTTC
NA,TRBV3-1/TRBV3-2,NA,TRBJ1-4,CASSPRAGTNEKLFF,TGTGCCAGCAGCCCCCGGGCCGGAACTAATGAAAAACTGTTTTTT
NA,TRBV24-1,TRBD2,TRBJ2-5,CATSDFGTSRTQYF,TGTGCCACCAGTGATTTCGGGACTAGCCGGACCCAGTACTTC
NA,TRBV6-7,NA,TRBJ1-1,CASSYAGGANTEAFF,TGTGCCAGCAGTTACGCCGGGGGTGCGAACACTGAAGCTTTCTTT
NA,TRBV7-9,NA,TRBJ2-5,CASSPPGRQETQYF,TGTGCCAGCAGCCCGCCGGGACGTCAAGAGACCCAGTACTTC
NA,TRBV27,NA,TRBJ1-1,CASSPRDRVMNTEAFF,TGTGCCAGCAGTCCCCGGGACCGGGTGATGAACACTGAAGCTTTCTTT
NA,TRBV10-2,NA,TRBJ1-2,CASSELSGERGYTF,TGCGCCAGCAGTGAACTTTCGGGGGAACGTGGCTACACCTTC
NA,TRBV9,TRBD1,TRBJ1-6,CASSQQGAGSPLHF,TGTGCCAGCAGCCAACAGGGGGCAGGATCACCCCTCCACTTT
NA,TRBV18,TRBD2,TRBJ2-6,CASSPPGGTGANVLTF,TGTGCCAGCTCACCACCGGGAGGGACCGGGGCCAACGTCCTGACTTTC
NA,TRBV30,NA,TRBJ1-5,CAWSAFGVSNQPQHF,TGTGCCTGGAGTGCCTTTGGGGTAAGCAATCAGCCCCAGCATTTT
NA,TRBV27,TRBD1,TRBJ2-7,CASGPPGQSSYEQYF,TGTGCCAGCGGACCCCCGGGACAGAGCTCCTACGAGCAGTACTTC
NA,TRBV5-1,NA,TRBJ1-1,CASSLGQENTEAFF,TGCGCCAGCAGCTTGGGACAGGAGAACACTGAAGCTTTCTTT
NA,TRBV2,NA,TRBJ1-1,CASSGQPNTEAFF,TGTGCCAGTTCTGGGCAGCCGAACACTGAAGCTTTCTTT
NA,TRBV20-1,NA,TRBJ2-5,CSASSGGLRETQYF,TGCAGTGCTAGTTCCGGGGGGCTCAGGGAGACCCAGTACTTC
NA,TRBV6-4,NA,TRBJ2-7,CANSSGRSSYEQYF,TGTGCCAACAGCTCGGGACGGAGCTCCTACGAGCAGTACTTC
NA,TRBV7-2,NA,TRBJ1-5,CASSSLAGEFSNQPQHF,TGTGCCAGCAGCTCCCTGGCGGGAGAGTTTAGCAATCAGCCCCAGCATTTT
NA,TRBV6-5,TRBD1,TRBJ2-3,CASSSGQGGPDTQYF,TGTGCCAGCAGTTCGGGACAGGGGGGCCCAGATACGCAGTATTTT
NA,TRBV5-1,TRBD1,TRBJ2-3,CASSLPQGGTDTQYF,TGCGCCAGCAGCTTGCCCCAGGGGGGCACAGATACGCAGTATTTT
once,TRBV11-3,NA,TRBJ2-2,CASSGPRATESTGELFF,TGTGCCAGCAGCGGTCCCAGGGCTACCGAATCCACCGGGGAGCTGTTTTTT
NA,TRBV6-4,NA,TRBJ1-6,CASSEDLNSPLHF,TGTGCCAGCAGTGAGGATCTTAATTCACCCCTCCACTTT
NA,TRBV6-5,TRBD1,TRBJ2-5,CASSLTGGLTETQYF,TGTGCCAGCAGCCTCACAGGGGGCTTGACCGAGACCCAGTACTTC
NA,TRBV5-1,NA,TRBJ1-1,CASSLGSGFAEAFF,TGCGCCAGCAGCTTAGGGTCAGGGTTCGCTGAAGCTTTCTTT
NA,TRBV30,NA,TRBJ1-1,CAWSPSLNTEAFF,TGTGCCTGGAGTCCCTCTTTGAACACTGAAGCTTTCTTT
NA,TRBV5-5,TRBD1,TRBJ2-2,CASSPGTAKNTGELFF,TGTGCCAGCTCCCCGGGGACAGCTAAGAACACCGGGGAGCTGTTTTTT
NA,TRBV4-3,TRBD1,TRBJ1-4,CASSQYPGQGNEKLFF,TGCGCCAGCAGCCAATATCCGGGACAGGGGAATGAAAAACTGTTTTTT
NA,TRBV5-8,NA,TRBJ2-7,CASSSVLLRVPGHF,TGTGCCAGCAGCTCTGTTCTTCTAAGGGTTCCTGGGCACTTC
NA,TRBV7-9,NA,TRBJ2-6,CASSPSRGSGANVLTF,TGTGCCAGCAGCCCATCTAGGGGGTCTGGGGCCAACGTCCTGACTTTC
NA,TRBV3-1/TRBV3-2,TRBD2,TRBJ2-5,CASSQLGLAGPQETQYF,TGTGCCAGCAGCCAATTGGGACTAGCGGGACCCCAAGAGACCCAGTACTTC
NA,TRBV9,TRBD1,TRBJ1-3,CASSVRQGAGNTIYF,TGTGCCAGCAGCGTTCGACAGGGCGCTGGAAACACCATATATTTT
NA,TRBV18,TRBD1,TRBJ2-5,CASSPRARQGETQYF,TGTGCCAGCTCACCCCGCGCTCGACAGGGGGAGACCCAGTACTTC
NA,TRBV5-1,NA,TRBJ2-2,CASSMTGNTGELFF,TGCGCCAGCAGCATGACAGGGAACACCGGGGAGCTGTTTTTT
NA,TRBV10-3,NA,TRBJ1-1,CAISEAGKLGTEAFF,TGTGCCATCAGTGAGGCGGGAAAACTGGGTACTGAAGCTTTCTTT
NA,TRBV7-8,NA,TRBJ1-3,CASSLGARWRSSGNTIYF,TGTGCCAGCAGCTTAGGGGCAAGATGGCGTTCCTCTGGAAACACCATATATTTT
NA,TRBV5-1,NA,TRBJ1-1,CASSPLQGTEAFF,TGCGCCAGCAGCCCCTTACAGGGCACTGAAGCTTTCTTT
NA,TRBV29-1,TRBD1,TRBJ1-1,CSVSTRTGLNTEAFF,TGCAGCGTTTCCACCAGGACAGGCTTGAACACTGAAGCTTTCTTT
NA,TRBV12-3/TRBV12-4,NA,TRBJ1-1,CASSFGPNTEAFF,TGTGCCAGCAGTTTTGGGCCCAACACTGAAGCTTTCTTT
NA,TRBV3-1/TRBV3-2,NA,TRBJ2-7,CASSPPGRSLYEQYF,TGTGCCAGCAGCCCTCCCGGGCGAAGCCTCTACGAGCAGTACTTC
NA,TRBV5-1,TRBD1,TRBJ1-5,CASSEGQSSNQPQHF,TGCGCCAGCAGCGAGGGACAGTCTAGCAATCAGCCCCAGCATTTT